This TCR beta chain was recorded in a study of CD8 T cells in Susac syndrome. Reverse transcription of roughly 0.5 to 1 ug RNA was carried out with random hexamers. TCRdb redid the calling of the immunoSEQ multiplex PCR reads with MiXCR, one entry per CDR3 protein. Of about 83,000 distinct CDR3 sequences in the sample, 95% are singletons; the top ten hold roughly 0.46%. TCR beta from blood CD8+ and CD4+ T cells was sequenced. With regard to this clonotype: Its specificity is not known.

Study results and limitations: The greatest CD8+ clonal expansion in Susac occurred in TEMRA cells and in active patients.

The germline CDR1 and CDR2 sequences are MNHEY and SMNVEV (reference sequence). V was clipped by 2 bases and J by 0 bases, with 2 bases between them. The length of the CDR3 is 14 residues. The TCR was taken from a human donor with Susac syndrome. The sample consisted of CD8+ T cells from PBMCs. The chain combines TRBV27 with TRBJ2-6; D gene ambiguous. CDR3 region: CASSLNSGANVLTF. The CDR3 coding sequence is TGTGCCAGCAGTTTAAACTCTGGGGCCAACGTCCTGACTTTC.